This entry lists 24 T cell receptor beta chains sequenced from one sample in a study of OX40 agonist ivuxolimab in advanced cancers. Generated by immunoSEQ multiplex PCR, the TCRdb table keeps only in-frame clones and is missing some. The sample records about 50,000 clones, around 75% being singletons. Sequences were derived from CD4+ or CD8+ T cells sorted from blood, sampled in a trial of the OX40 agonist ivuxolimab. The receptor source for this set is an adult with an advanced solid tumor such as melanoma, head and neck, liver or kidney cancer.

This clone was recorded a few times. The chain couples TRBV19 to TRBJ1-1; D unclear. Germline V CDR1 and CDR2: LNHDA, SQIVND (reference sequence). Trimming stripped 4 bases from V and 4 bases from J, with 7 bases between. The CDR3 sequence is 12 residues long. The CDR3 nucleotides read TGTGCCAGTAGTAACCTCCTCACTGAAGCTTTCTTT. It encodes CASSNLLTEAFF.

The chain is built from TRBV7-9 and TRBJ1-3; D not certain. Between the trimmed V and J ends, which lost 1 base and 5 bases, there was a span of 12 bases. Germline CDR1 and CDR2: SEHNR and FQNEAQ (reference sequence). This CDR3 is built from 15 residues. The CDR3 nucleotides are TGTGCCAGCAGCTTAGGAGCGGCCCCCCGAAACACCATATATTTT. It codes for CASSLGAAPRNTIYF.

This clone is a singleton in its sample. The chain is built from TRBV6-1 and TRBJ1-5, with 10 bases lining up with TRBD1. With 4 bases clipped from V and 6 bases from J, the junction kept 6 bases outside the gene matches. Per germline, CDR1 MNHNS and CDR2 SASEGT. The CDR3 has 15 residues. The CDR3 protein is CASSGETGGVQPQHF. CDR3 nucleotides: TGTGCCAGCAGTGGGGAGACAGGGGGCGTTCAGCCCCAGCATTTT.

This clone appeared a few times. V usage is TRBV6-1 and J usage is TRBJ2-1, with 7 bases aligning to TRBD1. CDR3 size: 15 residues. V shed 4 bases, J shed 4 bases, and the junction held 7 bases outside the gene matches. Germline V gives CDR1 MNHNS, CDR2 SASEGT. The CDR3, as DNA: TGTGCCAGCAGTGCCCGGGACAGAACTTACAATGAGCAGTTCTTC. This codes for CASSARDRTYNEQFF.

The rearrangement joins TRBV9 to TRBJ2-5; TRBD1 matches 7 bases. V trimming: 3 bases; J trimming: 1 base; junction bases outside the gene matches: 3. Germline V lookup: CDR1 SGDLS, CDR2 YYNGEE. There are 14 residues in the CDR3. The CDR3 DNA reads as TGTGCCAGCAGCGCCGGGACAGCCCAAGAGACCCAGTACTTC. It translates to CASSAGTAQETQYF.

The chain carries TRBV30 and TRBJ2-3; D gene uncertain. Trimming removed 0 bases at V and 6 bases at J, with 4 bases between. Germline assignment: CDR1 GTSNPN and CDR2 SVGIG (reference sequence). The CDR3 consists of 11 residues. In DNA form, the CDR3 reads TGTGCCTGGAGTGTAACCGATACGCAGTATTTT. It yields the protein CAWSVTDTQYF. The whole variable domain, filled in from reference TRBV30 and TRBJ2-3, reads SQTIHQWPATLVQPVGSPLSLECTVEGTSNPNLYWYRQAAGRGLQLLFYSVGIGQISSEVPQNLSASRPQDRQFILSSKKLLLSDSGFYLCAWSVTDTQYFGPGTRLTVL.

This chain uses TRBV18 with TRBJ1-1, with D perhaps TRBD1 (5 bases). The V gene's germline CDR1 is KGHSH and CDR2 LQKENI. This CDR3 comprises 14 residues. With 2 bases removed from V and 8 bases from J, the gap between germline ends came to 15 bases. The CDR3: CASSPVIEGAEAFF. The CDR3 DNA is TGTGCCAGCTCACCAGTAATTGAAGGGGCGGAAGCTTTCTTT. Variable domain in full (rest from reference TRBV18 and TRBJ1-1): NAGVMQNPRHLVRRRGQEARLRCSPMKGHSHVYWYRQLPEEGLKFMVYLQKENIIDESGMPKERFSAEFPKEGPSILRIQQVVRGDSAAYFCASSPVIEGAEAFFGQGTRLTVV.

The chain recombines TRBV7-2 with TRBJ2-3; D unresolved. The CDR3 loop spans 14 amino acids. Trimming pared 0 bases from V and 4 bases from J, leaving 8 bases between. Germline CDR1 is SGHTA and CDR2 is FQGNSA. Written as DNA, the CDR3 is TGTGCCAGCAGCTTAGCACGGCTCTCAGATACGCAGTATTTT. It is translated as CASSLARLSDTQYF.

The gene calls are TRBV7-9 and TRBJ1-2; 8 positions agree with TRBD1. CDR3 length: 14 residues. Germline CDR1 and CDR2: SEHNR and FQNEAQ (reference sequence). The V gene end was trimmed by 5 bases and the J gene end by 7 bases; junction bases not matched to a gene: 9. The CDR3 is CASSQPGQGFGYTF. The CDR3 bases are TGTGCCAGCAGCCAACCCGGACAGGGTTTTGGCTACACCTTC.

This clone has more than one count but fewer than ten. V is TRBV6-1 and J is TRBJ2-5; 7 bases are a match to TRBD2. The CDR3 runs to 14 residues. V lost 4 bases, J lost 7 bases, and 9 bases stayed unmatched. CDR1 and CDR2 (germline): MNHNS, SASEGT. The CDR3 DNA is TGTGCCAGCAGTGGGGCAGCGGGGCTCGGGACCCAGTACTTC. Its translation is CASSGAAGLGTQYF.

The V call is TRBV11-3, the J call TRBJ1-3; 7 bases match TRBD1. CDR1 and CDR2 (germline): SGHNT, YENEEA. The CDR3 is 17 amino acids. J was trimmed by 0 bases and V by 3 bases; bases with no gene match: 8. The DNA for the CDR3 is TGTGCCAGCAGCTTCGACAGGGTCGAGTCCTCTGGAAACACCATATATTTT. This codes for CASSFDRVESSGNTIYF.

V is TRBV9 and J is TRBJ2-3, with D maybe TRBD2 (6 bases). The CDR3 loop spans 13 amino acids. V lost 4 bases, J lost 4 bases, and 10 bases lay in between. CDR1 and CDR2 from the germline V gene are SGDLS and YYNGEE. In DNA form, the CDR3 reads TGTGCCAGCAGCACCCAGCGGGCAGATACGCAGTATTTT. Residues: CASSTQRADTQYF.

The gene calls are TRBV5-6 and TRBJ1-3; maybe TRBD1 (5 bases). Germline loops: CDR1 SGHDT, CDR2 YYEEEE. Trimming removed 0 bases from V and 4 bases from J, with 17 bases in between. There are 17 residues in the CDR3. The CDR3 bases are TGTGCCAGCAGCTTGGGGCTGACAGTGGCCCTAGGAAACACCATATATTTT. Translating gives CASSLGLTVALGNTIYF.

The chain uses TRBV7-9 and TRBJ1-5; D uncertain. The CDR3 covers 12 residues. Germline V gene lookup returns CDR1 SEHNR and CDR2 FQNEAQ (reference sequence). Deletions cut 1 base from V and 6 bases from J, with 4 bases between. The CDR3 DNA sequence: TGTGCCAGCAGCTTAGGTGGTCAGCCCCAGCATTTT. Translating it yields CASSLGGQPQHF.

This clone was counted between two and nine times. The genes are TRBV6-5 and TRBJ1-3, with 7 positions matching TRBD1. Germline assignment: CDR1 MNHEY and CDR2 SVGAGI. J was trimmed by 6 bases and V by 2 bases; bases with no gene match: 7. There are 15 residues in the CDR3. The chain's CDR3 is CASSYTGDLLNTIYF. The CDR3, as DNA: TGTGCCAGCAGTTACACAGGGGATTTGTTAAACACCATATATTTT.

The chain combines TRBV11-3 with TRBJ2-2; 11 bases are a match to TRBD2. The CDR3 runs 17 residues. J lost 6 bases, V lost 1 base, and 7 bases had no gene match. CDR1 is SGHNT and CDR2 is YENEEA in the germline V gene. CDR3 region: CASSLGLAGTPSGELFF. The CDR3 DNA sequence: TGTGCCAGCAGCTTAGGACTAGCGGGAACTCCATCCGGGGAGCTGTTTTTT.

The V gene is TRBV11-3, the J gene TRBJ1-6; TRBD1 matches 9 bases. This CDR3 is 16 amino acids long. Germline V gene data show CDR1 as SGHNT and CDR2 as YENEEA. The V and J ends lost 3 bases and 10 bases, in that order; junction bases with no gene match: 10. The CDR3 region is CASSLIQGARRSPLHF. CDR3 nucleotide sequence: TGTGCCAGCAGCTTGATACAGGGGGCCCGGAGATCACCCCTCCACTTT.

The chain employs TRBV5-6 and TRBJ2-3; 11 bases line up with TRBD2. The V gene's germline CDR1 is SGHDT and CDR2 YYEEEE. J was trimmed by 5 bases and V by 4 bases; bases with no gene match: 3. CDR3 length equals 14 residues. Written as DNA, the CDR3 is TGTGCCAGCAGCGTAGGACTAGCGGGAGATACGCAGTATTTT. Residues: CASSVGLAGDTQYF.

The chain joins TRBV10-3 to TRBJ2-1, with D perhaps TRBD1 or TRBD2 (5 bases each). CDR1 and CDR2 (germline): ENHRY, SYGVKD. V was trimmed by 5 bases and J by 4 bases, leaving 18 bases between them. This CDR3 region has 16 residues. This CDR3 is CAISPIRDRGYNEQFF. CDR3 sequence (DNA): TGTGCCATCAGTCCAATCCGGGACCGTGGGTACAATGAGCAGTTCTTC.

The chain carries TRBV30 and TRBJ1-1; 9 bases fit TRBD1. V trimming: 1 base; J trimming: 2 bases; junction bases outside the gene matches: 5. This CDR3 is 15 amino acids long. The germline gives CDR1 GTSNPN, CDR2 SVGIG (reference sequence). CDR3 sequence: CAWSDRQGVNTEAFF. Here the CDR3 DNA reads TGTGCCTGGAGTGACCGACAGGGGGTCAACACTGAAGCTTTCTTT. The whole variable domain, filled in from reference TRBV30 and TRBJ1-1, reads SQTIHQWPATLVQPVGSPLSLECTVEGTSNPNLYWYRQAAGRGLQLLFYSVGIGQISSEVPQNLSASRPQDRQFILSSKKLLLSDSGFYLCAWSDRQGVNTEAFFGQGTRLTVV.

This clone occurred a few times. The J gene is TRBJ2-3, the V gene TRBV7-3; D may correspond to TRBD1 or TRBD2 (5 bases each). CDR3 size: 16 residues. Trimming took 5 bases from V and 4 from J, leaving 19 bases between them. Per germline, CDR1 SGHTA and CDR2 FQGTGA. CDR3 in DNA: TGTGCCAGCAGCCCAAATGGGGCTAGCAGAGCAGATACGCAGTATTTT. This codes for CASSPNGASRADTQYF.

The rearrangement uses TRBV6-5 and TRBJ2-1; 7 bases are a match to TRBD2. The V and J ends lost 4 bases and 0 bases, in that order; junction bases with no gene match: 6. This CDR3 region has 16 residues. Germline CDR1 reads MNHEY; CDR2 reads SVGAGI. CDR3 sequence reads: CASSLTTGGSYNEQFF. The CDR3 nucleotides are TGTGCCAGCAGTTTAACCACGGGGGGCTCCTACAATGAGCAGTTCTTC.

The CDR3 loop is CASSIPGQGAADTIYF. The CDR3 region has the DNA TGTGCCAGTAGTATTCCGGGACAGGGGGCAGCGGACACCATATATTTT. V gene TRBV19 combines with J gene TRBJ1-3; 12 bases are shared with TRBD1. The CDR3 is made up of 16 amino acids. Germline loops: CDR1 LNHDA, CDR2 SQIVND (reference sequence). V trimming: 3 bases; J trimming: 8 bases; junction bases outside the gene matches: 8.

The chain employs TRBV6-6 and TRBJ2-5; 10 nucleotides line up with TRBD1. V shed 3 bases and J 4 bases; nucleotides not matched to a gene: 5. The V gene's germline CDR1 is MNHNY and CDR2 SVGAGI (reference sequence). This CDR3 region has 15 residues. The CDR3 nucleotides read TGTGCCAGCAGTTATGAGACAGGGGGCTCAGAGACCCAGTACTTC. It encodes CASSYETGGSETQYF.